Shown below are 24 T cell receptor beta chains from a single sample sequenced in a study of T cell changes during pregnancy in multiple sclerosis. Clones were read by immunoSEQ multiplex PCR, and TCRdb kept only the in-frame ones, dropping some. The sample holds over 60,000 clones; 89% are singletons and the top ten take 2.5% to 3%. The input for sequencing was peripheral blood, taken in the first trimester of pregnancy. Every receptor here comes from a female donor with multiple sclerosis, enrolled in a pregnancy study.

The chain has TRBV6-1 and TRBJ1-5; 7 positions agree with TRBD1. CDR1 and CDR2 (germline): MNHNS, SASEGT. The CDR3 is made up of 14 amino acids. J gave up 2 bases and V 5 bases, and 3 bases lay outside the gene matches. The CDR3 nucleotides are TGTGCCAGCAGTACAGGGGACGGCAATCAGCCCCAGCATTTT. Residues: CASSTGDGNQPQHF.

In its sample, this clone was seen once. The chain employs TRBV5-1 and TRBJ2-1; a weak D match, TRBD2 (6 bases). The CDR3 loop spans 17 amino acids. V was trimmed by 4 bases and J by 5 bases, leaving 22 bases between them. Germline values: CDR1 SGHRS, CDR2 YFSETQ. The CDR3 sequence: CASSIGWGVAADNEQFF. CDR3 DNA: TGCGCCAGCAGCATAGGATGGGGGGTAGCGGCAGACAATGAGCAGTTCTTC.

This clone was counted a single time. The genes are TRBV6-1 and TRBJ1-5; D perhaps matches TRBD1 (6 bases). The germline gives CDR1 MNHNS, CDR2 SASEGT. CDR3 length: 14 residues. V lost 7 bases to trimming and J lost 4 bases, with 14 bases between them. CDR3 loop: CASTDRQINQPQHF. CDR3 bases: TGTGCCAGCACCGACAGGCAGATTAATCAGCCCCAGCATTTT.

The chain couples TRBV9 to TRBJ2-1; D call uncertain. The CDR3 sequence is 13 residues long. CDR1 is SGDLS, CDR2 YYNGEE, per germline. The germline V and J ends were trimmed by 0 bases and 6 bases, with 7 bases remaining between them. CDR3 region: CASSVAPVNEQFF. In DNA form, the CDR3 reads TGTGCCAGCAGCGTAGCGCCGGTCAATGAGCAGTTCTTC.

DNA for the CDR3: TGTGCCAGCAGTGGGGTAGCGAGTTTCGGGAATGAGCAGTTCTTC. As protein: CASSGVASFGNEQFF. V and J are TRBV6-1 and TRBJ2-1; D may be TRBD2 (5 bases). The CDR3 sequence is 15 residues long. CDR1 is MNHNS and CDR2 is SASEGT in the germline V gene. Deletions cut 4 bases from V and 7 bases from J, with 17 bases between.

The chain carries TRBV4-3 and TRBJ1-4, with 7 bases fitting TRBD1. Per the germline V gene, CDR1 is LGHNA and CDR2 is YSLEER. With V trimmed by 3 bases and J by 5 bases, 6 bases remained unmatched. This CDR3 has 15 amino acids. The CDR3 bases are TGCGCCAGCAGCCAGCACAGGGGTCTCAATGAAAAACTGTTTTTT. Its protein product is CASSQHRGLNEKLFF.

CDR3 sequence: CASTSVPSNQPQHF. CDR3 in DNA: TGTGCCAGTACGTCAGTCCCGAGCAATCAGCCCCAGCATTTT. The rearrangement joins TRBV19 to TRBJ1-5; no firm D call. CDR1 LNHDA and CDR2 SQIVND come from the germline V gene (reference sequence). With 7 bases removed from V and 1 base from J, the gap between germline ends came to 11 bases. The CDR3 extends over 14 amino acids.

The chain links TRBV30 to TRBJ1-2, with no clear D. This CDR3 region has 15 residues. The germline V and J ends were trimmed by 4 bases and 4 bases, with 19 bases remaining between them. Germline CDR1 and CDR2: GTSNPN and SVGIG (reference sequence). The CDR3 loop reads CAWTPWEGFGYGYTF. The CDR3 DNA is TGTGCCTGGACACCTTGGGAGGGTTTCGGCTATGGCTACACCTTC. The full variable domain, with the rest looked up from reference TRBV30 and TRBJ1-2, is SQTIHQWPATLVQPVGSPLSLECTVEGTSNPNLYWYRQAAGRGLQLLFYSVGIGQISSEVPQNLSASRPQDRQFILSSKKLLLSDSGFYLCAWTPWEGFGYGYTFGSGTRLTVV.

The rearrangement joins TRBV7-2 to TRBJ2-3; 9 nucleotides align to TRBD2. Per the germline V gene, CDR1 is SGHTA and CDR2 is FQGNSA. Unmatched junction bases numbered 8, after V lost 3 bases and J lost 4 bases. The CDR3 length is 16 residues. The CDR3: CASSFFWTSEADTQYF. The CDR3 nucleotides are TGTGCCAGCAGCTTTTTTTGGACTAGCGAGGCAGATACGCAGTATTTT.

V gene TRBV19 combines with J gene TRBJ2-7; D gene uncertain. Germline CDR1 LNHDA, CDR2 SQIVND (reference sequence). The V end lost 6 bases, the J end lost 4 bases, and 16 bases lay between the germline ends. The CDR3 totals 14 residues. The CDR3 reads CASSPTMSAYEQYF. In DNA, the CDR3 is TGTGCCAGTAGCCCCACTATGAGTGCGTACGAGCAGTACTTC.

J is TRBJ2-5 and V is TRBV7-7; D perhaps matches TRBD1 (5 bases). CDR1 is SSHAT, CDR2 FNYEAQ, per germline (reference sequence). The V and J ends lost 5 bases and 3 bases respectively, with 13 bases between them. The CDR3 loop spans 14 amino acids. The CDR3 region is CASSPELGEETQYF. CDR3 nucleotides: TGTGCCAGCAGCCCAGAGCTAGGGGAAGAGACCCAGTACTTC.

This clone was seen more than once but under ten times. At one of its ends the junction is not consistent with the germline gene, which may arise from a read error. The rearrangement joins TRBV27 to TRBJ1-2; tentative D call: TRBD1 (6 bases). The CDR3 consists of 15 residues. CDR1 is MNHEY and CDR2 is SMNVEV in the germline V gene (reference sequence). The CDR3 DNA reads as TGTGCCACCAGTCCCGTAACAGGGAACGACTATGGCTACACCTTC. Translation gives CATSPVTGNDYGYTF.

This clone came up once. V is TRBV7-9 and J is TRBJ1-2, with D maybe TRBD1 (6 bases). This CDR3 contains 13 residues. In germline, CDR1 is SEHNR, CDR2 FQNEAQ (reference sequence). V gave up 5 bases and J gave up 6 bases, with 13 bases separating them. The CDR3 here is CASSNRVGNGYTF. The CDR3 DNA reads TGTGCCAGCAGCAACAGGGTAGGGAATGGCTACACCTTC.

V is TRBV6-4 and J is TRBJ2-7, with a weak D call TRBD1 (6 bases). Germline assignment: CDR1 MRHNA and CDR2 SNTAGT. The CDR3 has 13 amino acids. The V end lost 5 bases, the J end lost 1 base, and 9 bases lay between the germline ends. The chain's CDR3 is CASSFGQSYEQYF. In nucleotides, the CDR3 is TGTGCCAGCAGTTTTGGACAGTCCTACGAGCAGTACTTC.

This chain joins TRBV18 and TRBJ2-7, with D maybe TRBD1 (5 bases). Germline CDR1 is KGHSH and CDR2 is LQKENI. The CDR3 spans 15 residues. Trimming took 3 bases from V and 2 from J, leaving 14 bases between them. CDR3 loop: CASSPPRAPTYEQYF. In DNA, the CDR3 is TGTGCCAGCTCACCTCCCAGGGCACCTACCTACGAGCAGTACTTC.

V gene TRBV30 combines with J gene TRBJ2-2, with D unresolved. Germline loops: CDR1 GTSNPN, CDR2 SVGIG (reference sequence). Trimming stripped 0 bases from V and 6 bases from J, with 8 bases between. The CDR3 runs to 13 residues. CDR3 residues: CAWSVEVPGELFF. CDR3 bases: TGTGCCTGGAGTGTTGAGGTACCCGGGGAGCTGTTTTTT.

The V call is TRBV10-3, the J call TRBJ1-1; TRBD1 matches at 7 bases. J was trimmed by 1 base and V by 6 bases; bases with no gene match: 20. This CDR3 contains 19 residues. Germline V gene sequence: CDR1 ENHRY, CDR2 SYGVKD. CDR3 bases: TGTGCCATCAGATTCTGGACAGGAGATGATCCCTTGGGGAACACTGAAGCTTTCTTT. This codes for CAIRFWTGDDPLGNTEAFF.

The chain links TRBV5-1 to TRBJ2-7; 7 bases map to TRBD2. The length of the CDR3 is 13 residues. Germline values: CDR1 SGHRS, CDR2 YFSETQ. Losses at the gene ends were 4 bases for V and 7 bases for J; bases not matched to a gene: 8. CDR3 sequence reads: CASSAAEGGEQYF. DNA of the CDR3: TGCGCCAGCAGCGCCGCGGAGGGAGGGGAGCAGTACTTC.

The chain combines TRBV5-1 with TRBJ2-6; D perhaps matches TRBD1 (6 bases). Trimming stripped 2 bases from V and 1 base from J, with 13 bases between. This CDR3 has 17 residues. Per the germline V gene, CDR1 is SGHRS and CDR2 is YFSETQ. CDR3 bases: TGCGCCAGCAGCTTTACAGGGTTCGAATCTGGGGCCAACGTCCTGACTTTC. Protein: CASSFTGFESGANVLTF.

The rearrangement links TRBV30 to TRBJ2-7; 12 bases match TRBD2. This CDR3 comprises 17 residues. Germline loops: CDR1 GTSNPN, CDR2 SVGIG (reference sequence). Trimming took 0 bases from V and 5 from J; bases not matched to a gene: 11. The CDR3 region is CAWSVVRTSGIVDEQYF. In nucleotides, the CDR3 is TGTGCCTGGAGTGTGGTTAGGACTAGCGGGATCGTTGACGAGCAGTACTTC. Drawing the rest from reference TRBV30 and TRBJ2-7, the complete variable domain is SQTIHQWPATLVQPVGSPLSLECTVEGTSNPNLYWYRQAAGRGLQLLFYSVGIGQISSEVPQNLSASRPQDRQFILSSKKLLLSDSGFYLCAWSVVRTSGIVDEQYFGPGTRLTVT.

V usage is TRBV7-9 and J usage is TRBJ1-4; D ambiguous. In germline, CDR1 is SEHNR, CDR2 FQNEAQ (reference sequence). The V gene lost 4 bases and the J gene lost 7 bases, with 13 bases spanning the gap. The CDR3 is made up of 14 amino acids. CDR3 amino acids: CASSSSGIGEKLFF. CDR3 in DNA: TGTGCCAGCAGCTCCAGCGGCATCGGTGAAAAACTGTTTTTT. Combining the CDR3 with reference TRBV7-9 and TRBJ1-4 gives the whole variable domain DTGVSQNPRHKITKRGQNVTFRCDPISEHNRLYWYRQTLGQGPEFLTYFQNEAQLEKSRLLSDRFSAERPKGSFSTLEIQRTEQGDSAMYLCASSSSGIGEKLFFGSGTQLSVL.

The chain carries TRBV27 and TRBJ2-7; maybe TRBD1 (6 bases). CDR3 length: 15 amino acids. V dropped 6 bases and J dropped 2 bases, with 17 bases sitting between them. CDR1 and CDR2 (germline): MNHEY, SMNVEV (reference sequence). CDR3 region: CASSSGTLYTYEQYF. The CDR3 DNA sequence: TGTGCCAGCAGCTCCGGGACACTATACACCTACGAGCAGTACTTC.

The V and J genes are TRBV29-1 and TRBJ2-5; D possibly corresponds to TRBD2 (7 bases). Trimming cost V 4 bases and J 5 bases, with 17 bases left between them. Per germline, CDR1 SQVTM and CDR2 ANQGSEA. CDR3 length equals 14 residues. CDR3 nucleotide sequence: TGCAGCGTTGTGGGGGCGGGAGCCGGGGAGACCCAGTACTTC. It translates to CSVVGAGAGETQYF.

The chain uses TRBV28 and TRBJ1-2; D remains unclear. The CDR3 totals 12 residues. The V gene lost 3 bases and the J gene lost 3 bases, with 5 bases spanning the gap. Germline V gives CDR1 MDHEN, CDR2 SYDVKM. The CDR3 here is CASSFQDYGYTF. CDR3 nucleotide sequence: TGTGCCAGCAGTTTCCAGGACTATGGCTACACCTTC.